Below, one TCR beta chain is given with its context. Its antigen is not identified. V trimming: 10 bases; J trimming: 12 bases; junction bases outside the gene matches: 9. The CDR3 loop spans 11 amino acids. The V gene's germline CDR1 is MDHEN and CDR2 SYDVKM. The record originates from a study of cytomegalovirus exposure and HLA in healthy donors. PCR involved 60 Vbeta and 13 Jbeta primers. Sequencing used immunoSEQ multiplex PCR; TCRdb keeps in-frame clones, though not all of them. The data contain around 200,000 clones, roughly 73% of them singletons. General study points: Earlier analysis looked at TCR beta V segments, and most were productive about 87% or about 30% of the time. Only CMV serostatus was available as immune exposure information. TCR beta sequences reportedly predicted the HLA-A and HLA-B alleles of most subjects accurately. By a later analysis, the bulk of CMV-associated TCR beta chains appeared HLA-restricted.

The chain is built from TRBV28 and TRBJ2-1; 7 positions match TRBD1. The origin of this receptor is a female donor in good health and CMV-seronegative. Sequenced material: PBMCs. This chain's CDR3 is CATETGAAQFF. In DNA form, the CDR3 reads TGTGCCACCGAAACAGGGGCGGCGCAGTTCTTC.